The 20 T cell receptor beta chains listed next were all sequenced from one sample in a study of cytomegalovirus exposure and HLA in healthy donors. Primers: 60 Vbeta forward and 13 Jbeta reverse. Repertoires were generated with immunoSEQ multiplex PCR, while TCRdb's copy carries only in-frame clones and drops some. The sample lists 85,000 to 100,000 clones; roughly two thirds were seen once. The sample consisted of PBMCs. The source of these receptors is a human donor in good health.

The V gene is TRBV13, the J gene TRBJ2-1; TRBD2 is a possible D gene (6 bases). CDR1 and CDR2 (germline): PRHDT, FYEKMQ (reference sequence). The ends were cut back, 3 bases at V and 5 bases at J, with 17 bases in the middle. The CDR3 is 16 residues long. The CDR3 sequence is CASSFSRGIKDNEQFF. As DNA, the CDR3 is TGTGCCAGCAGCTTTAGCCGGGGGATCAAAGACAATGAGCAGTTCTTC.

This clone has just a few counts. Other DNA variants within this sample encode the same CDR3. The chain uses TRBV15 and TRBJ1-2; D unclear. Germline CDR1 is LNHNV and CDR2 is YYDKDF (reference sequence). The length of the CDR3 is 12 residues. Trimming stripped 0 bases from V and 8 bases from J, with 7 bases between. CDR3 protein: CATSREAGGYTF. For the CDR3, the DNA is TGTGCCACCAGCAGAGAAGCGGGGGGCTACACCTTC.

The rearrangement uses TRBV7-9 and TRBJ2-3, with TRBD2 as a possible D gene (6 bases). The CDR3 covers 16 residues. Germline CDR1 and CDR2: SEHNR and FQNEAQ (reference sequence). Trimming pared 2 bases from V and 1 base from J, leaving 13 bases between. The CDR3 protein is CASSLLATPRTDTQYF. The CDR3 nucleotides read TGTGCCAGCAGCTTACTAGCGACTCCCCGCACAGATACGCAGTATTTT.

The gene calls are TRBV7-9 and TRBJ1-5; 11 bases match TRBD1. Germline loops: CDR1 SEHNR, CDR2 FQNEAQ (reference sequence). This CDR3 is 16 amino acids long. V was clipped by 4 bases and J by 4 bases; unmatched bases: 6. CDR3 DNA sequence: TGTGCCAGCAGCTCGATCGGACAGGGGGCGAATCAGCCCCAGCATTTT. This gives the protein CASSSIGQGANQPQHF. Filled out from reference TRBV7-9 and TRBJ1-5, the complete variable domain reads DTGVSQNPRHKITKRGQNVTFRCDPISEHNRLYWYRQTLGQGPEFLTYFQNEAQLEKSRLLSDRFSAERPKGSFSTLEIQRTEQGDSAMYLCASSSIGQGANQPQHFGDGTRLSIL.

V usage is TRBV5-4 and J usage is TRBJ2-3; D perhaps matches TRBD2 (7 bases). V was pared by 0 bases and J by 0 bases, with 11 bases between. Germline loops: CDR1 SGHNT, CDR2 YYREEE (reference sequence). The CDR3 is made up of 16 amino acids. The CDR3 DNA sequence: TGTGCCAGCAGCTTGGAGGGGGGGCGTAGCACAGATACGCAGTATTTT. Its protein product is CASSLEGGRSTDTQYF.

This clone was observed a single time. The chain uses TRBV5-4 and TRBJ1-1; D perhaps matches TRBD1 (5 bases). Germline values: CDR1 SGHNT, CDR2 YYREEE (reference sequence). The CDR3 totals 14 residues. The V end was cut by 4 bases, the J end by 5 bases, with 15 bases between. The CDR3 DNA reads as TGTGCCAGCAGCGCGGGCGGGGGAAGGACTGAAGCTTTCTTT. It specifies CASSAGGGRTEAFF.

CDR3 in amino acids: CASTSRDRANTEAFF. CDR3 in DNA: TGTGCCAGTACGTCAAGGGACAGGGCGAACACTGAAGCTTTCTTT. The chain combines TRBV19 with TRBJ1-1; 9 bases are shared with TRBD1. This CDR3 has 15 residues. Per germline, CDR1 LNHDA and CDR2 SQIVND (reference sequence). The J segment lost 1 base and the V segment lost 7 bases, leaving 7 bases of the junction unmatched.

This clone appeared a single time. The V and J genes are TRBV19 and TRBJ1-2; 8 bases match TRBD1. Trimming at V came to 4 bases and at J to 2 bases, leaving 6 bases not matched to a gene. This CDR3 has 15 amino acids. Per the germline V gene, CDR1 is LNHDA and CDR2 is SQIVND (reference sequence). The CDR3 DNA follows: TGTGCCAGTAGTACCCCGGACAGGGCGAACTATGGCTACACCTTC. Its protein product is CASSTPDRANYGYTF.

The genes are TRBV4-1 and TRBJ2-2, with 9 bases aligning to TRBD2. CDR3 length: 18 residues. V gave up 4 bases and J gave up 4 bases; unmatched junction bases: 13. The germline V gene has CDR1 MGHRA and CDR2 YSYEKL. The CDR3 bases are TGCGCCAGCAGCCCCGCCTTCGGTAGCGGGGGCGGCACCGGGGAGCTGTTTTTT. Translating gives CASSPAFGSGGGTGELFF.

The genes are TRBV29-1 and TRBJ2-7; D is possibly TRBD2 (6 bases). The germline CDR1 and CDR2 sequences are SQVTM and ANQGSEA. The CDR3 has 14 residues. V was shortened by 6 bases and J by 3 bases, with 18 bases between the two germline ends. The CDR3 nucleotides read TGCAGCGTGGGGGGACGCGGAGGAGGCTACGAGCAGTACTTC. Translated, it gives CSVGGRGGGYEQYF.

The gene calls are TRBV5-1 and TRBJ2-2, with 7 bases fitting TRBD1. The CDR3 covers 15 residues. Germline CDR1 SGHRS, CDR2 YFSETQ. V shed 0 bases and J 8 bases; nucleotides not matched to a gene: 7. Here the CDR3 DNA reads TGCGCCAGCAGCTTGGGCCCAGGGGGAACTGGGGAGCTGTTTTTT. Its protein product is CASSLGPGGTGELFF.

V is TRBV5-5 and J is TRBJ1-2, with 10 bases identical to TRBD1. This CDR3 region has 13 residues. The V gene end was trimmed by 4 bases and the J gene end by 8 bases; junction bases not matched to a gene: 5. CDR1 SGHKS and CDR2 YYEKEE come from the germline V gene (reference sequence). In DNA form, the CDR3 reads TGTGCCAGCAGCACAGGGACAGGGGAAGGCTACACCTTC. Amino acids: CASSTGTGEGYTF.

This sequence joins TRBV5-6 and TRBJ2-5, with a weak D call TRBD1 (6 bases). The CDR3 is 15 amino acids. Germline V gives CDR1 SGHDT, CDR2 YYEEEE. V was cut by 0 bases and J by 4 bases, with 13 bases left in between. CDR3 sequence reads: CASSLDFGRGETQYF. The CDR3 DNA is TGTGCCAGCAGCTTGGATTTCGGCAGGGGAGAGACCCAGTACTTC.

The CDR3 region is CASSVAQGPHTEAFF. The CDR3 region has the DNA TGTGCCAGCAGCGTAGCTCAGGGTCCTCATACTGAAGCTTTCTTT. The rearrangement joins TRBV9 to TRBJ1-1, with D perhaps matching TRBD1 (5 bases). The CDR3 contains 15 residues. Germline CDR1 is SGDLS and CDR2 is YYNGEE. The V gene lost 0 bases and the J gene lost 5 bases, with 14 bases spanning the gap.

The CDR3 coding sequence is TGTGCCAGCAGCGCGGGGGTTACCACAGATACGCAGTATTTT. Protein: CASSAGVTTDTQYF. V and J are TRBV9 and TRBJ2-3; possibly TRBD2 for D (6 bases). V shed 3 bases and J shed 2 bases, with 10 bases lying between them. This CDR3 is 14 amino acids long. Germline assignment: CDR1 SGDLS and CDR2 YYNGEE.

The CDR3 spells CASSFEETQYF. CDR3 sequence (DNA): TGCGCCAGCAGCTTCGAAGAGACCCAGTACTTC. This chain links TRBV5-1 with TRBJ2-5, with unresolved D. The germline V gene has CDR1 SGHRS and CDR2 YFSETQ. The CDR3 is 11 residues long. V lost 2 bases, J lost 3 bases, and 2 bases lay in between.

The rearrangement links TRBV7-2 to TRBJ1-1; 7 nucleotides match TRBD1. CDR1 and CDR2 (germline): SGHTA, FQGNSA. CDR3 size: 17 residues. Germline trimming cut 5 bases from V and 0 bases from J; bases unmatched to any gene: 12. The CDR3 sequence is CASSLTGTAELNTEAFF. CDR3 coding DNA: TGTGCCAGCAGCCTAACCGGGACAGCTGAGTTGAACACTGAAGCTTTCTTT.

The chain has TRBV6-1 and TRBJ1-6; 9 nucleotides match TRBD1. Per germline, CDR1 MNHNS and CDR2 SASEGT. J gave up 14 bases and V 7 bases, and 12 bases lay outside the gene matches. The CDR3 is 14 residues long. CDR3 in amino acids: CASTLNRDRESLHF. The CDR3 DNA reads as TGTGCCAGCACCCTAAACCGGGACAGGGAGTCCCTCCACTTT.

The genes are TRBV7-9 and TRBJ1-1; D call uncertain. This CDR3 is 13 amino acids long. Between the trimmed V and J ends, which lost 9 bases and 4 bases, there was a span of 15 bases. Germline CDR1 is SEHNR and CDR2 is FQNEAQ (reference sequence). CDR3 coding DNA: TGTGCCAGTTCCCGGTCCTTCGGCACTGAAGCTTTCTTT. This gives the protein CASSRSFGTEAFF.

The chain joins TRBV7-2 to TRBJ1-4; TRBD1 agrees at 8 bases. The CDR3 length is 14 residues. Looked up from germline, CDR1 is SGHTA and CDR2 is FQGNSA. J lost 8 bases, V lost 5 bases, and 7 bases had no gene match. For the CDR3, the DNA is TGTGCCAGCAGCCCAGGACAGGGTCGCGAAAAACTGTTTTTT. Amino acids: CASSPGQGREKLFF.